The 20 T cell receptor beta chains below were found in one sample sequenced in a study of vaccination and CD4 T cells after COVID-19. Treatment denoted: approximately 11-day PBMC culture with coronavirus spike peptide pools or control peptides (ViraFEST assay). Unexposed donor CD4+ T cells predated the COVID-19 pandemic, collected 2011-2018. Their antigens are not known. Researchers used the Oncomine TCR Beta short-read assay to sequence DNA from cultured CD4+ T cells. Extraction of genomic DNA was performed on cultured CD4+ T cells. Via MiXCR, TCRdb re-called the PCR reads, giving one row per CDR3 protein. The profile shows roughly 9,500 distinct CDR3 sequences, approximately 31% of them singletons. Sample: CD4+ T cells from blood, cultured in vitro. The receptors come from a human donor in good health.

This clonotype turned up a few times. The chain employs TRBV7-2 and TRBJ2-5; no reliable D call. Germline V gene sequence: CDR1 SGHTA, CDR2 FQGNSA. The CDR3 covers 11 residues. V dropped 5 bases and J dropped 3 bases, with 4 bases sitting between them. The CDR3 sequence: CASSTKETQYF. The DNA for the CDR3 is TGTGCCAGCAGCACCAAAGAGACCCAGTACTTC.

The chain combines TRBV11-2 with TRBJ2-7; perhaps TRBD1 as D (6 bases). The CDR3 runs 13 residues. V lost 7 bases to trimming and J lost 3 bases, with 13 bases between them. Germline V gene data show CDR1 as SGHAT and CDR2 as FQNNGV. CDR3 in DNA: TGTGCCAGCACAAGGGGGACGGGCTACGAGCAGTACTTC. Translation: CASTRGTGYEQYF.

The J gene is TRBJ1-2, the V gene TRBV6-2 or TRBV6-3; D might be TRBD1 (5 bases). The CDR3 consists of 12 residues. With 6 bases removed from V and 2 bases from J, the gap between germline ends came to 7 bases. Germline V gene lookup returns CDR1 MNHEY and CDR2 SVGEGT. CDR3 loop: CASRGRNYGYTF. In DNA form, the CDR3 reads TGTGCCAGCAGGGGGCGCAACTATGGCTACACCTTC.

This clonotype was seen only a few times. J is TRBJ2-1 and V is TRBV20-1; maybe TRBD2 (6 bases). V was shortened by 3 bases and J by 4 bases, with 7 bases between the two germline ends. The CDR3 length is 12 residues. Germline V gene data show CDR1 as DFQATT and CDR2 as SNEGSKA (reference sequence). CDR3 region: CSASGSYNEQFF. CDR3 in DNA: TGCAGTGCTAGCGGGAGTTACAATGAGCAGTTCTTC.

This clonotype turned up a few times. This chain uses TRBV7-9 with TRBJ2-3; D remains unclear. The CDR3 loop spans 15 amino acids. The V end was cut by 2 bases, the J end by 4 bases, with 13 bases between. CDR1 and CDR2 from the germline V gene are SEHNR and FQNEAQ (reference sequence). The DNA for the CDR3 is TGTGCCAGCAGCTTAAGAGAATTAACATCAGATACGCAGTATTTT. Amino acids: CASSLRELTSDTQYF.

This chain uses TRBV24-1 with TRBJ1-5; D is ambiguous. Per the germline V gene, CDR1 is KGHDR and CDR2 is SFDVKD. V shed 6 bases and J shed 4 bases, with 9 bases lying between them. The length of the CDR3 is 13 residues. In nucleotides, the CDR3 is TGTGCCACCAGTTCACCTGGAAATCAGCCCCAGCATTTT. Translated, it gives CATSSPGNQPQHF.

In this sample, this clonotype turned up a few times. The V and J genes are TRBV7-3 and TRBJ2-3; possible D gene TRBD2, 7 bases. The CDR3 runs to 13 residues. CDR1 is SGHTA and CDR2 is FQGTGA in the germline V gene. Trimming removed 6 bases from V and 4 bases from J, with 11 bases in between. This CDR3 reads CASSLGGPDTQYF. The CDR3 DNA follows: TGTGCCAGCAGTCTGGGGGGGCCAGATACGCAGTATTTT. Combining the CDR3 with reference TRBV7-3 and TRBJ2-3 gives the whole variable domain GAGVSQTPSNKVTEKGKYVELRCDPISGHTALYWYRQSLGQGPEFLIYFQGTGAADDSGLPNDRFFAVRPEGSVSTLKIQRTERGDSAVYLCASSLGGPDTQYFGPGTRLTVL.

This clonotype was counted a few times. This chain connects TRBV20-1 to TRBJ1-5; no clear D. The V end lost 0 bases, the J end lost 0 bases, and 15 bases lay between the germline ends. Germline CDR1 DFQATT, CDR2 SNEGSKA (reference sequence). The CDR3 spans 17 residues. The CDR3, as DNA: TGCAGTGCTAGAGATATGGGAAGATGGCGTAGCAATCAGCCCCAGCATTTT. Amino acid sequence: CSARDMGRWRSNQPQHF.

This clonotype was observed a handful of times. The CDR3 reads CASRERWVKNEQFF. The CDR3 bases are TGTGCCAGCAGGGAGAGGTGGGTCAAAAATGAGCAGTTCTTC. The chain is built from TRBV27 and TRBJ2-1, with D uncertain. V was cut by 6 bases and J by 7 bases, with 16 bases left in between. Germline assignment: CDR1 MNHEY and CDR2 SMNVEV (reference sequence). The CDR3 is made up of 14 amino acids.

In this sample, this clonotype turned up a few times. This chain joins TRBV30 and TRBJ1-6; TRBD1 is a possible D gene (5 bases). The CDR3 extends over 15 amino acids. Per germline, CDR1 GTSNPN and CDR2 SVGIG (reference sequence). Trimming stripped 0 bases from V and 7 bases from J, with 13 bases between. CDR3 sequence: CAWSVGTEGNSPLHF. CDR3 DNA sequence: TGTGCCTGGAGTGTAGGGACGGAGGGCAATTCACCCCTCCACTTT.

This clonotype was found a few times. The chain joins TRBV20-1 to TRBJ2-2; 13 bases are a match to TRBD2. V shed 1 base and J 8 bases; nucleotides not matched to a gene: 7. Per germline, CDR1 DFQATT and CDR2 SNEGSKA (reference sequence). This CDR3 is built from 16 residues. CDR3 in DNA: TGCAGTGCTAGAGCGGGGGGACTAGCGGGAAGAGGGGAGCTGTTTTTT. Protein: CSARAGGLAGRGELFF.

This clonotype was detected only a few times. J is TRBJ2-7 and V is TRBV18; 8 bases are shared with TRBD2. Germline V CDR1 and CDR2: KGHSH, LQKENI. Losses at the gene ends were 8 bases for V and 4 bases for J; bases not matched to a gene: 10. The CDR3 runs 14 residues. The CDR3 loop reads CASAPLGGGYEQYF. In DNA form, the CDR3 reads TGTGCCAGCGCGCCTCTTGGCGGGGGGTACGAGCAGTACTTC.

J is TRBJ2-5 and V is TRBV19; TRBD1 might be the D (6 bases). Germline V gene lookup returns CDR1 LNHDA and CDR2 SQIVND (reference sequence). The CDR3 has 15 residues. The ends were cut back, 5 bases at V and 2 bases at J, with 15 bases in the middle. In DNA form, the CDR3 reads TGTGCCAGTAGTCCGGGGACAACAACACAAGAGACCCAGTACTTC. This encodes CASSPGTTTQETQYF. The whole variable domain, remainder taken from reference TRBV19 and TRBJ2-5, is DGGITQSPKYLFRKEGQNVTLSCEQNLNHDAMYWYRQDPGQGLRLIYYSQIVNDFQKGDIAEGYSVSREKKESFPLTVTSAQKNPTAFYLCASSPGTTTQETQYFGPGTRLLVL.

V gene TRBV6-2 or TRBV6-3 combines with J gene TRBJ2-2; unclear D gene. Trimming cost V 4 bases and J 3 bases, with 3 bases left between them. There are 12 residues in the CDR3. CDR1 and CDR2 (germline): MNHEY, SVGEGT. In nucleotides, the CDR3 is TGTGCCAGCAGTTTGGACACCGGGGAGCTGTTTTTT. Residues: CASSLDTGELFF.

The chain links TRBV6-1 to TRBJ2-3; D is uncertain. The V end lost 6 bases, the J end lost 0 bases, and 13 bases lay between the germline ends. The CDR3 length is 15 residues. Germline assignment: CDR1 MNHNS and CDR2 SASEGT. The CDR3 loop reads CASSQFGVSTDTQYF. CDR3 DNA sequence: TGTGCCAGCAGCCAGTTTGGGGTTAGCACAGATACGCAGTATTTT.

This clonotype was seen a few times. The rearrangement uses TRBV20-1 and TRBJ2-5; D could derive from TRBD1 or TRBD2 (5 bases each). Germline-derived CDR1 and CDR2 are DFQATT and SNEGSKA (reference sequence). The CDR3 length is 12 residues. V was trimmed by 3 bases and J by 4 bases, leaving 9 bases between them. The chain's CDR3 is CSASPGRETQYF. CDR3 in DNA: TGCAGTGCTAGTCCGGGGCGAGAGACCCAGTACTTC.

This clonotype turned up a few times. The chain joins TRBV28 to TRBJ1-2; 8 positions match TRBD1. Trimming cost V 10 bases and J 5 bases; bases outside gene matches: 12. This CDR3 comprises 14 residues. Germline CDR1 is MDHEN and CDR2 is SYDVKM. DNA of the CDR3: TGTGCCACCTCTCGTGACAGGGGCGGGTATGGCTACACCTTC. Protein: CATSRDRGGYGYTF.

In this sample, this clonotype turned up a few times. J is TRBJ1-5 and V is TRBV20-1; D might be TRBD1 (5 bases). Germline assignment: CDR1 DFQATT and CDR2 SNEGSKA (reference sequence). Between the trimmed V and J ends, which lost 1 base and 1 base, there was a span of 8 bases. This CDR3 contains 14 residues. The CDR3 protein is CSARGTISNQPQHF. The CDR3 nucleotides are TGCAGTGCTAGAGGGACAATCAGCAATCAGCCCCAGCATTTT.

This clonotype turned up a few times. The V call is TRBV30, the J call TRBJ1-5, with 7 bases fitting TRBD1. Trimming at V came to 3 bases and at J to 0 bases, leaving 2 bases not matched to a gene. Germline CDR1 is GTSNPN and CDR2 is SVGIG (reference sequence). The CDR3 contains 14 residues. The CDR3 spells CAWRGTASNQPQHF. CDR3 coding DNA: TGTGCCTGGAGGGGGACAGCTAGCAATCAGCCCCAGCATTTT.

This clonotype was seen a handful of times. This sequence joins TRBV7-9 and TRBJ2-7; 13 bases align to TRBD2. CDR3 length: 17 residues. Trimming removed 2 bases from V and 2 bases from J; junction bases left unmatched: 6. Looked up from germline, CDR1 is SEHNR and CDR2 is FQNEAQ (reference sequence). The CDR3 reads CASSLRAGTSGTYEQYF. The DNA of the CDR3 is TGTGCCAGCAGCTTAAGGGCCGGGACTAGCGGGACCTACGAGCAGTACTTC.